A single sample is the source of the 23 T cell receptor beta chains below, sequenced in a study of low-dose radiotherapy and immunotherapy resistance in tumors. Covering alpha and beta chains, TRAV- and TRBV-specific primers were used for the first-strand cDNA. The authors amplified TCRs for 20 to 25 PCR cycles with a constant-region primer and a V-primer adapter. TCRdb re-derived calls from the reads in MiXCR, one entry per CDR3 protein. The table records over 65,000 distinct CDR3 sequences, 18% of them present only once. The sample's time point: before trial treatment. The sequencing here drew on PBMCs, taken before treatment. The receptors derive from a male donor with prostate cancer.

This clonotype was seen ten or more times. V is TRBV19 and J is TRBJ2-7; a possible D gene is TRBD2 (6 bases). V was pared by 4 bases and J by 2 bases, with 12 bases between. In germline, CDR1 is LNHDA, CDR2 SQIVND (reference sequence). The CDR3 has 14 amino acids. CDR3 sequence reads: CASSSAGRPYEQYF. The DNA for the CDR3 is TGTGCCAGTAGTAGCGCGGGGCGCCCCTACGAGCAGTACTTC.

Concerning this clonotype itself: A far more abundant clone sits one base away, making this likely a read error. V is TRBV2 and J is TRBJ2-1; D remains ambiguous. Germline V gives CDR1 SNHLY, CDR2 FYNNEI. The CDR3 runs to 13 residues. Trimming took off 8 bases at V and 10 bases at J, with 18 bases between the two ends. CDR3: CASGDMAAYEQFF. The CDR3 bases are TGTGCCAGCGGCGACATGGCCGCCTACGAGCAGTTCTTC.

This clonotype was detected a few times. The V and J genes are TRBV12-3 or TRBV12-4 and TRBJ2-5; D possibly corresponds to TRBD2 (6 bases). This CDR3 comprises 14 residues. The V and J ends lost 3 bases and 1 base respectively, with 9 bases between them. The CDR3 is CASSFAGSQETQYF. Here the CDR3 DNA reads TGTGCCAGCAGTTTTGCGGGGTCCCAAGAGACCCAGTACTTC.

This clonotype was seen ten or more times. The chain combines TRBV25-1 with TRBJ1-1; no reliable D call. The ends were cut back, 1 base at V and 11 bases at J, with 11 bases in the middle. This CDR3 has 12 residues. Germline V gene data show CDR1 as MGHDK and CDR2 as SYGVNS. Written as DNA, the CDR3 is TGTGCCAGCAGTGAATGGGGAGTTTACGCTTTCTTT. It encodes CASSEWGVYAFF.

This clonotype was seen ten or more times. V usage is TRBV10-1 and J usage is TRBJ2-1; D is perhaps TRBD2 (5 bases). The ends were cut back, 10 bases at V and 3 bases at J, with 10 bases in the middle. CDR1 and CDR2 from the germline V gene are WNHNN and SYGVQD (reference sequence). This CDR3 is built from 12 residues. This chain's CDR3 is CATFGIYNEQFF. The CDR3 DNA is TGCGCCACCTTCGGGATCTACAATGAGCAGTTCTTC.

This clonotype has a count of ten or more. CDR3 sequence (DNA): TGTGCCAGCAGCTTCCTTGCGGATGAGCAGTTCTTC. This translates into CASSFLADEQFF. This sequence joins TRBV7-2 and TRBJ2-1; D is unresolved. V dropped 3 bases and J dropped 8 bases, with 8 bases sitting between them. From germline, CDR1 is SGHTA and CDR2 FQGNSA. The CDR3 has 12 residues. The whole variable domain, filled in from reference TRBV7-2 and TRBJ2-1, reads GAGVSQSPSNKVTEKGKDVELRCDPISGHTALYWYRQSLGQGLEFLIYFQGNSAPDKSGLPSDRFSAERTGGSVSTLTIQRTQQEDSAVYLCASSFLADEQFFGPGTRLTVL.

At least ten counts were recorded for this clonotype. V and J are TRBV27 and TRBJ2-5; 10 bases are a match to TRBD2. This CDR3 region has 16 residues. Germline CDR1 reads MNHEY; CDR2 reads SMNVEV (reference sequence). V shed 5 bases and J 4 bases; nucleotides not matched to a gene: 10. This CDR3 reads CASSIGAGGPAETQYF. As DNA, the CDR3 is TGTGCCAGCAGTATAGGAGCGGGGGGGCCCGCAGAGACCCAGTACTTC.

This clonotype was detected ten times or more. The V gene is TRBV7-9, the J gene TRBJ2-2; TRBD2 agrees at 7 bases. Germline V lookup: CDR1 SEHNR, CDR2 FQNEAQ (reference sequence). This CDR3 is built from 13 residues. Germline trimming cut 4 bases from V and 4 bases from J; bases unmatched to any gene: 0. CDR3 protein: CASSSGGTGELFF. CDR3 DNA sequence: TGTGCCAGCAGCTCGGGAGGCACCGGGGAGCTGTTTTTT. Filled out from reference TRBV7-9 and TRBJ2-2, the complete variable domain reads DTGVSQNPRHKITKRGQNVTFRCDPISEHNRLYWYRQTLGQGPEFLTYFQNEAQLEKSRLLSDRFSAERPKGSFSTLEIQRTEQGDSAMYLCASSSGGTGELFFGEGSRLTVL.

The sample holds many counts of this clonotype. The gene calls are TRBV20-1 and TRBJ2-3; no clear D. Trimming shortened V by 6 bases and J by 3 bases, and 13 bases separated the two germline ends. This CDR3 contains 13 residues. The germline V gene encodes CDR1 DFQATT and CDR2 SNEGSKA (reference sequence). CDR3 sequence reads: CSANKGGTDTQYF. CDR3 in DNA: TGCAGTGCCAACAAAGGCGGTACAGATACGCAGTATTTT.

There are many counts of this clonotype. The chain carries TRBV12-2 and TRBJ2-1. TRBV12-2 is recorded as a pseudogene. This CDR3 has 15 amino acids. The CDR3 DNA is TGTGCAAGTCGCTTACAATTGAGCTCCTACAATGAGCAGTTCTTC. This translates into CASRLQLSSYNEQFF.

This clonotype was counted only a few times. This chain connects TRBV20-1 to TRBJ2-2; D might be TRBD1 (5 bases). CDR3 length: 14 amino acids. The V and J ends lost 4 bases and 6 bases respectively, with 15 bases between them. Germline V CDR1 and CDR2: DFQATT, SNEGSKA (reference sequence). The CDR3 DNA reads as TGCAGTGCTAATGGTGGGGCGGATTCCGGGGAGCTGTTTTTT. Protein sequence: CSANGGADSGELFF.

Many counts were recorded for this clonotype. The chain couples TRBV4-1 to TRBJ2-3; a weak D match, TRBD1 (5 bases). Germline-derived CDR1 and CDR2 are MGHRA and YSYEKL. V was pared by 2 bases and J by 4 bases, with 13 bases between. The CDR3 is 15 amino acids. The CDR3 here is CASSQPVRGPDTQYF. The CDR3 DNA is TGCGCCAGCAGCCAACCTGTAAGGGGCCCAGATACGCAGTATTTT.

This clonotype was seen repeatedly, ten times or more. This chain connects TRBV7-8 to TRBJ2-3; D gene uncertain. The germline V and J ends were trimmed by 6 bases and 1 base, with 11 bases remaining between them. The CDR3 is 14 residues long. Germline V gene data show CDR1 as SGHVS and CDR2 as FQNEAQ. CDR3 nucleotides: TGTGCCAGCAGTCGAGCAGGAGGCACAGATACGCAGTATTTT. Translating it yields CASSRAGGTDTQYF.

There are many counts of this clonotype. The rearrangement joins TRBV27 to TRBJ1-2, with D perhaps TRBD1 (6 bases). The CDR3 contains 14 residues. Per the germline V gene, CDR1 is MNHEY and CDR2 is SMNVEV (reference sequence). Between the trimmed V and J ends, which lost 5 bases and 5 bases, there was a span of 15 bases. CDR3 residues: CASSPEGGGYGYTF. DNA of the CDR3: TGTGCCAGCAGTCCCGAGGGGGGAGGGTATGGCTACACCTTC.

This clonotype was observed many times. The chain joins TRBV5-5 to TRBJ2-7; D is uncertain. The CDR3 length is 12 residues. Trimming left V 0 bases short and J 4 bases short, with 5 bases between. CDR1 SGHKS and CDR2 YYEKEE come from the germline V gene (reference sequence). The CDR3 loop is CASSLVGYEQYF. For the CDR3, the DNA is TGTGCCAGCAGCTTGGTAGGGTACGAGCAGTACTTC.

This rearrangement joins TRBV13 to TRBJ2-7; D is unclear. From germline, CDR1 is PRHDT and CDR2 FYEKMQ (reference sequence). This CDR3 has 14 residues. Trimming took off 0 bases at V and 3 bases at J, with 9 bases between the two ends. The CDR3 sequence: CASSLGGSNYEQYF. In DNA, the CDR3 is TGTGCCAGCAGCTTAGGGGGCAGCAACTACGAGCAGTACTTC.

This clonotype was found many times. The V gene is TRBV6-2 or TRBV6-3, the J gene TRBJ1-1; D is possibly TRBD1 (5 bases). The germline V gene has CDR1 MNHEY and CDR2 SVGEGT. The V end lost 9 bases, the J end lost 8 bases, and 16 bases lay between the germline ends. This CDR3 region has 12 residues. The CDR3 spells CASDSSRREAFF. The DNA of the CDR3 is TGTGCCAGTGACAGTTCCAGACGAGAAGCTTTCTTT.

The V and J genes are TRBV18 and TRBJ2-1; D call uncertain. CDR3 size: 15 residues. The germline gives CDR1 KGHSH, CDR2 LQKENI. V was cut by 1 base and J by 0 bases, with 7 bases left in between. Here the CDR3 reads CASSPLESSYNEQFF. The CDR3 nucleotides are TGTGCCAGCTCACCACTAGAGAGCTCCTACAATGAGCAGTTCTTC.

This clonotype was picked up many times. The gene calls are TRBV6-5 and TRBJ2-1; 10 nucleotides match TRBD2. Germline V gene lookup returns CDR1 MNHEY and CDR2 SVGAGI. V lost 10 bases, J lost 2 bases, and 5 bases stayed unmatched. The CDR3 loop spans 14 amino acids. The CDR3 loop reads CATRGLAAYNEQFF. In nucleotides, the CDR3 is TGTGCCACCCGAGGACTAGCGGCCTACAATGAGCAGTTCTTC.

Note on this clonotype: This is likely an artifact of a read error, given a far larger clone one base away. V is TRBV5-3 and J is TRBJ2-1, with 7 bases that match TRBD2. TRBV5-3 is assigned to the ORF class and has an uncertain function. The CDR3 runs to 16 residues. DNA for the CDR3: TGTGGCAGCAGCTTGGGAGCGGGAATTTCCTACAATGAGCAGTTCTTC. The encoded protein is CGSSLGAGISYNEQFF.

A word on this clonotype: A read error likely explains this, since a far larger clone differs by one base. The rearrangement uses TRBV7-9 and TRBJ2-6; D is ambiguous. CDR3 length: 15 residues. V dropped 1 base and J dropped 0 bases, with 4 bases sitting between them. Germline V gene lookup returns CDR1 SEHNR and CDR2 FQNEAQ (reference sequence). The CDR3 sequence: CASSLGNSGANVLTF. The CDR3, as DNA: TGTGCCAGCAGCTTAGGGAACTCTGGGGCCAACGTCCTGACTTTC. Filled out from reference TRBV7-9 and TRBJ2-6, the complete variable domain reads DTGVSQNPRHKITKRGQNVTFRCDPISEHNRLYWYRQTLGQGPEFLTYFQNEAQLEKSRLLSDRFSAERPKGSFSTLEIQRTEQGDSAMYLCASSLGNSGANVLTFGAGSRLTVL.

CDR3 DNA: TGCAGTGCTAGAGAATTACGTTGGGTATATTTT. Its translation is CSARELRWVYF. The genes are TRBV20-1 and TRBJ2-3, with D unclear. With 0 bases removed from V and 15 bases from J, the gap between germline ends came to 13 bases. Germline CDR1 and CDR2: DFQATT and SNEGSKA (reference sequence). The CDR3 loop spans 11 amino acids.

This clonotype was counted at least ten times. The rearrangement links TRBV2 to TRBJ2-3, with TRBD2 matching 12 bases. The CDR3 consists of 16 residues. Germline lookup yields CDR1 SNHLY and CDR2 FYNNEI. V shed 4 bases, J shed 4 bases, and the junction held 6 bases outside the gene matches. CDR3 loop: CASSVSTSGGADTQYF. DNA of the CDR3: TGTGCCAGCAGTGTATCGACTAGCGGGGGCGCAGATACGCAGTATTTT.